Here is one T cell receptor (beta chain) with its context. This entry is derived from a study of blood T cell repertoires in COVID-19. On the study more broadly: Two negative PCRs, clearance, or symptom resolution characterized the recovered Cohort 3 donors.

The repertoire was sequenced with immunoSEQ multiplex PCR; TCRdb's copy has only in-frame clones and lacks some. The sample carries 300,000 to 450,000 clones, about 87% recorded once. Ages ranged from about 18 to 100 years, with residence in around 24 US areas. The sequence was collected from a man in his forties in a cohort exposed to, infected with or recovered from COVID-19 (not recorded which). Input material: PBMCs or T cells enriched from blood (not recorded which).

DNA of the CDR3: TGTGCCAGCAGTTCCGGGACTAGCTACGAGCAGTACTTC. Amino acid sequence: CASSSGTSYEQYF. V is TRBV28 and J is TRBJ2-7; 8 bases align to TRBD2. Germline V gives CDR1 MDHEN, CDR2 SYDVKM. The V segment lost 4 bases and the J segment 3 bases; nucleotides outside the gene matches: 2. CDR3 size: 13 residues. Together with reference TRBV28 and TRBJ2-7, the CDR3 gives the full variable domain: DVKVTQSSRYLVKRTGEKVFLECVQDMDHENMFWYRQDPGLGLRLIYFSYDVKMKEKGDIPEGYSVSREKKERFSLILESASTNQTSMYLCASSSGTSYEQYFGPGTRLTVT.